The T cell receptor (beta chain) described here comes from a study of blood T cell repertoires in COVID-19. Study information: The United States, Italy and Spain were the sources of the acute and convalescent COVID-19 samples. T cells, B-cell-depleted T cells, or PBMCs provided the cDNA or gDNA that served as material.

As handled by the study authors: Using reference gene primer amplification, nucleated cell counts were estimated. Assay used: immunoSEQ multiplex PCR; TCRdb lists only in-frame clones, some missing. V and J calls and clone size are copied from that table; D and trimming were computed from the DNA. The table has approximately 170,000 clones, approximately 90% seen once. The junction had 15 bases not matched to a gene; V was cut back by 7 bases and J by 2 bases. The CDR3 length is 19 residues. CDR1 and CDR2 (germline): MNHEY, SMNVEV (reference sequence). This sequence joins TRBV27 and TRBJ2-6; 9 bases are a match to TRBD2. The sample taken for sequencing was peripheral blood. The source of this sequence is a man in his late teens or twenties with active or convalescent COVID-19. The DNA for the CDR3 is TGTGCCAGCACCGTGGGTAGCGGGAGTAGAGTCCCTGGGGCCAACGTCCTGACTTTC. It is translated as CASTVGSGSRVPGANVLTF.